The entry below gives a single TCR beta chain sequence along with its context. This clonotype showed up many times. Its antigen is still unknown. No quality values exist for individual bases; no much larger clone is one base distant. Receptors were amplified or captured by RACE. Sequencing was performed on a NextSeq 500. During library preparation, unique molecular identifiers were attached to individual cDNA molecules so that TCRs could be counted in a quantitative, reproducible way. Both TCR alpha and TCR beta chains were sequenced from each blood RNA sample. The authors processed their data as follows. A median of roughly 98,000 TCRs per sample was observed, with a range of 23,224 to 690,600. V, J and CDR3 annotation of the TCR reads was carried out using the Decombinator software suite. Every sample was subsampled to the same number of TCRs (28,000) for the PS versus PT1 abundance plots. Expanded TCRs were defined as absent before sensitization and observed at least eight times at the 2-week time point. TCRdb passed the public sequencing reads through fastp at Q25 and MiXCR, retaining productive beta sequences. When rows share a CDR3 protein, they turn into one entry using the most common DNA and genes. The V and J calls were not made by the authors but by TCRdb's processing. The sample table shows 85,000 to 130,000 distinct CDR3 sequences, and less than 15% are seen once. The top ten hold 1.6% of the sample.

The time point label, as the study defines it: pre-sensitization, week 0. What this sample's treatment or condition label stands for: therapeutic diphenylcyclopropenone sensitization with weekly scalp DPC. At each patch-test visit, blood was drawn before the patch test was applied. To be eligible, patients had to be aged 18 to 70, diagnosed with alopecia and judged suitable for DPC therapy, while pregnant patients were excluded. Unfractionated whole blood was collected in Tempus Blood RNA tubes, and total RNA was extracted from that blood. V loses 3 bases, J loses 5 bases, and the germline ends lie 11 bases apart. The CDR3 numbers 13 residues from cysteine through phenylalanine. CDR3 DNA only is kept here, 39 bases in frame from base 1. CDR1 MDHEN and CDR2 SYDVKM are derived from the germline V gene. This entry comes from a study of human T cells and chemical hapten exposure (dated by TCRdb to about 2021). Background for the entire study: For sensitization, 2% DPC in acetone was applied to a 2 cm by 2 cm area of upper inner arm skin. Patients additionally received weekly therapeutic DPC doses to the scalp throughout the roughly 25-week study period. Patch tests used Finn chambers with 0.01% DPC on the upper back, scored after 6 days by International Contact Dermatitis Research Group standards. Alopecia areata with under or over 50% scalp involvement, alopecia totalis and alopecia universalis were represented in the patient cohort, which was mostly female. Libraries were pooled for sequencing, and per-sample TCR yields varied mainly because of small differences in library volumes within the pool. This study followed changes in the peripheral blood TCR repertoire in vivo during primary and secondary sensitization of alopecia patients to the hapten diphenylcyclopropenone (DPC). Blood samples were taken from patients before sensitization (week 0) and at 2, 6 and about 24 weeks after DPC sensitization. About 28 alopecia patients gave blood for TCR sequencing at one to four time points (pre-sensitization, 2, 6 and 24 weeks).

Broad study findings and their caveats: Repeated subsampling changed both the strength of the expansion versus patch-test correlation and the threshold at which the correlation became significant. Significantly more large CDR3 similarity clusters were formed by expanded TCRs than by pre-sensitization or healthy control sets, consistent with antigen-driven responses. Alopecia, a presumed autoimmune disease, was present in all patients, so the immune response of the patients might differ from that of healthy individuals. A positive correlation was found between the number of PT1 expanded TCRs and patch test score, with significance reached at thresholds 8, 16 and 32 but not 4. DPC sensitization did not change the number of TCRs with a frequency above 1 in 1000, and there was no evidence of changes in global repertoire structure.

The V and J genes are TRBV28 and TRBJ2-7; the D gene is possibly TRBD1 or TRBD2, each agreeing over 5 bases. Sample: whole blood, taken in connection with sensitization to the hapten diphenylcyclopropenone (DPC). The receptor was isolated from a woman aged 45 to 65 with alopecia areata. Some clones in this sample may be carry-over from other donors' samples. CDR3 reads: CASSLPGTNEQYF. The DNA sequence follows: TGTGCCAGCAGTTTGCCAGGGACCAACGAGCAGTACTTC.